This T cell receptor (beta chain) is drawn from a study of cytomegalovirus exposure and HLA in healthy donors. Findings and limits, study-wide: TCR beta chains numbering more than 150 were designated cytomegalovirus-associated.

PCR primers comprised 60 Vbeta and 13 Jbeta primers. Clones were read by immunoSEQ multiplex PCR, and TCRdb kept only the in-frame ones, dropping some. This sample has about 160,000 clones, with 65% to 85% found just once. This clone was seen just once. The target antigen is unknown. CDR1 and CDR2 (germline): SGHRS, YFSETQ. Unmatched junction bases numbered 4, after V lost 5 bases and J lost 3 bases. This CDR3 is 13 amino acids long. The sequencing sample was made of PBMCs. The chain uses TRBV5-1 and TRBJ1-1, with 7 bases identical to TRBD1. This clonotype was obtained from a male donor in good health and CMV-seropositive. The CDR3 reads CASSLTGHTEAFF. The CDR3 DNA is TGCGCCAGCAGTTTGACAGGGCACACTGAAGCTTTCTTT.